The 14 T cell receptor beta chains below were found in one sample sequenced in a study of regulatory T cells in long-lasting Graves disease. Investigators prepared the TCR beta libraries by applying iRepertoire HTBI primers and Arm-PCR of CDR3 regions. TCRdb reprocessed the multiplex PCR reads with MiXCR, giving one entry per CDR3 protein. The table lists approximately 360,000 distinct CDR3 sequences, 23% of them singletons. The time point here: persistent/refractory GD, antithyroid drugs over 5 years with positive TRAb. Following extraction of RNA from PBMCs, that RNA was used to make the TCR library. Material: peripheral blood mononuclear cells (PBMCs), obtained when the disease was refractory, from a patient treated with antithyroid drugs. These receptors all stem from a woman in her thirties or forties with Graves disease.

This clonotype was counted between two and nine times. The chain employs TRBV10-3 and TRBJ1-4; D is possibly TRBD1 (5 bases). The germline CDR1 and CDR2 sequences are ENHRY and SYGVKD. This CDR3 is 14 amino acids long. Trimming took off 4 bases at V and 6 bases at J, with 12 bases between the two ends. The CDR3 here is CAISAAGWDEKLFF. The CDR3 DNA reads TGTGCCATCAGTGCCGCAGGGTGGGATGAAAAACTGTTTTTT.

This clonotype showed up many times. The genes are TRBV15 and TRBJ2-7; 11 bases map to TRBD2. The CDR3 loop spans 14 amino acids. From germline, CDR1 is LNHNV and CDR2 YYDKDF (reference sequence). Trimming cost V 6 bases and J 5 bases; bases outside gene matches: 6. The DNA of the CDR3 is TGTGCCACCAGTATTAGCGGGAGGGGTAACGAGCAGTACTTC. Residues: CATSISGRGNEQYF.

This clonotype was counted ten times or more. The chain joins TRBV7-9 to TRBJ2-5; D is ambiguous. The V gene lost 8 bases and the J gene lost 3 bases, with 10 bases spanning the gap. This CDR3 is 12 amino acids long. Germline V gene data show CDR1 as SEHNR and CDR2 as FQNEAQ (reference sequence). The CDR3 here is CASGGDEETQYF. As DNA, the CDR3 is TGTGCCAGCGGTGGAGATGAAGAGACCCAGTACTTC.

This clonotype was seen a handful of times. The rearrangement links TRBV6-2 or TRBV6-3 to TRBJ2-7, with 7 bases matching TRBD1. With 4 bases clipped from V and 8 bases from J, the junction kept 8 bases outside the gene matches. The CDR3 contains 13 residues. CDR1 is MNHEY and CDR2 is SVGEGT in the germline V gene. The CDR3 loop is CASSSIRQGKQYF. The DNA of the CDR3 is TGTGCCAGCAGTTCAATCCGACAGGGAAAGCAGTACTTC.

This chain uses TRBV2 with TRBJ2-3, with TRBD2 matching 10 bases. There are 16 residues in the CDR3. V lost 8 bases, J lost 3 bases, and 11 bases stayed unmatched. In germline, CDR1 is SNHLY, CDR2 FYNNEI. The CDR3 sequence is CASFPVAGGWTDTQYF. The CDR3 nucleotides are TGTGCCAGCTTTCCTGTAGCGGGAGGATGGACAGATACGCAGTATTTT. Supplemented by reference TRBV2 and TRBJ2-3, the full variable domain reads EPEVTQTPSHQVTQMGQEVILRCVPISNHLYFYWYRQILGQKVEFLVSFYNNEISEKSEIFDDQFSVERPDGSNFTLKIRSTKLEDSAMYFCASFPVAGGWTDTQYFGPGTRLTVL.

This clonotype was observed many times. The CDR3 loop reads CSARGSGPGEKLFF. The CDR3 bases are TGCAGTGCTAGGGGATCCGGGCCCGGGGAAAAACTGTTTTTT. The chain has TRBV20-1 and TRBJ1-4; D is uncertain. CDR3 length: 14 residues. Germline V CDR1 and CDR2: DFQATT, SNEGSKA (reference sequence). The V and J ends lost 3 bases and 8 bases respectively, with 16 bases between them.

This clonotype was detected ten times or more. This chain joins TRBV24-1 and TRBJ2-1, with D unclear. Per the germline V gene, CDR1 is KGHDR and CDR2 is SFDVKD. The length of the CDR3 is 11 residues. V was clipped by 9 bases and J by 8 bases, with 10 bases between them. This CDR3 reads CATANRDEQFF. DNA for the CDR3: TGTGCCACCGCTAATAGAGATGAGCAGTTCTTC.

This clonotype was found many times. The V and J genes are TRBV2 and TRBJ2-7; D is unresolved. This CDR3 region has 14 residues. V dropped 7 bases and J dropped 0 bases, with 13 bases sitting between them. The germline V gene has CDR1 SNHLY and CDR2 FYNNEI. Here the CDR3 DNA reads TGTGCCAGCAACCTAAAACGGGTCTCCTACGAGCAGTACTTC. Translation gives CASNLKRVSYEQYF.

This clonotype was observed a handful of times. J is TRBJ1-1 and V is TRBV27; D uncertain. The CDR3 covers 14 residues. Trimming stripped 0 bases from V and 4 bases from J, with 9 bases between. From germline, CDR1 is MNHEY and CDR2 SMNVEV (reference sequence). The CDR3 nucleotides are TGTGCCAGCAGTTTATCCGCCTGGGGCACTGAAGCTTTCTTT. This translates into CASSLSAWGTEAFF.

The J gene is TRBJ2-7, the V gene TRBV12-3 or TRBV12-4, with D possibly matching TRBD1 (6 bases). The CDR3 totals 15 residues. V was shortened by 2 bases and J by 2 bases, with 13 bases between the two germline ends. The CDR3 nucleotides are TGTGCCAGCAGTTTACAGTCAGGGGTACCCTACGAGCAGTACTTC. The encoded protein is CASSLQSGVPYEQYF.

This clonotype has at least ten counts. The chain couples TRBV11-2 to TRBJ2-2; 7 nucleotides line up with TRBD1. Trimming cost V 5 bases and J 1 base; bases outside gene matches: 7. The length of the CDR3 is 16 residues. Germline lookup yields CDR1 SGHAT and CDR2 FQNNGV. The CDR3 loop is CASSTDRVGNTGELFF. CDR3 bases: TGTGCCAGCAGCACCGACAGGGTGGGGAACACCGGGGAGCTGTTTTTT. The full variable domain, its missing parts supplied by reference TRBV11-2 and TRBJ2-2, is EAGVAQSPRYKIIEKRQSVAFWCNPISGHATLYWYQQILGQGPKLLIQFQNNGVVDDSQLPKDRFSAERLKGVDSTLKIQPAKLEDSAVYLCASSTDRVGNTGELFFGEGSRLTVL.

This chain uses TRBV28 with TRBJ2-7; TRBD1 matches 8 bases. Looked up from germline, CDR1 is MDHEN and CDR2 is SYDVKM. V gave up 3 bases and J gave up 0 bases; unmatched junction bases: 7. CDR3 length: 16 residues. The CDR3 DNA sequence: TGTGCCAGCAGTTTCCTAGGGGGACAGGCCTCCTACGAGCAGTACTTC. This encodes CASSFLGGQASYEQYF.

This clonotype was counted once. This chain links TRBV9 with TRBJ1-3, with a tentative D call TRBD1 (5 bases). Deletions cut 0 bases from V and 2 bases from J, with 9 bases between. CDR3 size: 15 residues. Per germline, CDR1 SGDLS and CDR2 YYNGEE. CDR3 nucleotide sequence: TGTGCCAGCAGCGTAGGGAGGGGCGCTGGAAACACCATATATTTT. It is translated as CASSVGRGAGNTIYF.

This sequence joins TRBV6-5 and TRBJ1-5; D gene ambiguous. Trimming shortened V by 4 bases and J by 2 bases, and 12 bases separated the two germline ends. The length of the CDR3 is 15 residues. Germline assignment: CDR1 MNHEY and CDR2 SVGAGI. Here the CDR3 reads CASSSFGEGNQPQHF. The DNA for the CDR3 is TGTGCCAGCAGTTCCTTCGGGGAGGGCAATCAGCCCCAGCATTTT.